The rows below give T cell receptor beta chains drawn from one sample of a study of cytomegalovirus exposure and HLA in healthy donors. TCRdb keeps only in-frame clones here, not all; method: immunoSEQ multiplex PCR. This repertoire shows about 130,000 clones, 73% found once; its top ten account for 2% to 2.5%. The sequencing input was PBMCs. Source of these receptors: a woman aged 40 to 49 in good health and CMV-seropositive. The CDR3 runs from the conserved cysteine through the conserved F or W. D genes are given only for firm matches. Rows give clone size only sometimes, using once, few, many, or a class for an expanded clone.

.	.	TRBV7-6	TRBJ1-4	TGTGCCAGCAGCTTAGGCATAGGGAGGAGAAATGAAAAACTGTTTTTT	CASSLGIGRRNEKLFF
.	.	TRBV11-3	TRBJ2-3	TGTGCCAGCAGCTTGACAGGAAGCACAGATACGCAGTATTTT	CASSLTGSTDTQYF
.	.	TRBV2	TRBJ1-6	TGTGCCAGCAGTTATGGCAGACAGGCGAATTCACCCCTCCACTTT	CASSYGRQANSPLHF
.	.	TRBV13	TRBJ2-6	TGTGCCAGCAGCAAGCAGGGGACTGGGGCCAACGTCCTGACTTTC	CASSKQGTGANVLTF
.	.	TRBV6-6	TRBJ2-5	TGTGCCAGCAGTTACTTTTCGACTAGTAAAACTGTGACCCAGTACTTC	CASSYFSTSKTVTQYF
.	.	TRBV28	TRBJ2-3	TGTGCCAGCAGACAGCCGGCGGATACGCAGTATTTT	CASRQPADTQYF
.	.	TRBV7-2	TRBJ2-1	TGTGCCAGCAGCCCTAGGCTCGGGGGGCCTGGGGTTAATGAGCAGTTCTTC	CASSPRLGGPGVNEQFF
.	TRBD1	TRBV15	TRBJ2-7	TGTGCCACCAGCAGAGATCAGTGGTGGGACAGGGGGGGGGAGCAGTACTTC	CATSRDQWWDRGGEQYF
.	TRBD2	TRBV18	TRBJ2-3	TGTGCCAGCTCACCTAGCGGGAGGCCTAGCACAGATACGCAGTATTTT	CASSPSGRPSTDTQYF
.	.	TRBV7-2	TRBJ1-6	TGTGCCAGCAGCTTACGGGCAGGGAATAATTCACCCCTCCACTTT	CASSLRAGNNSPLHF
few	TRBD1	TRBV28	TRBJ1-3	TGTGCCAGCAGTTTATACAATATCCTCGGGGGACAGGGAGCCTCTGGAAACACCATATATTTT	CASSLYNILGGQGASGNTIYF
.	.	TRBV4-2	TRBJ2-7	TGTGCCAGCAGCCTTACCCTGGACACGACTTCCTACGAGCAGTACTTC	CASSLTLDTTSYEQYF
.	.	TRBV5-1	TRBJ1-6	TGCGCCAGCAAAATCTCAACTGGTCCCTTGATTTCACCCCTCCACTTT	CASKISTGPLISPLHF
.	TRBD1	TRBV11-2	TRBJ1-6	TGTGCCAGCAGCTTAGAATCACAGGGGAATTCACCCCTCCACTTT	CASSLESQGNSPLHF
.	TRBD2	TRBV27	TRBJ2-7	TGTGCCAGCAGTTTAGCGGGGGATTCCTACGAGCAGTACTTC	CASSLAGDSYEQYF
few	.	TRBV5-1	TRBJ1-2	TGCGCCAGCAGCATGGACATGAACTATGGCTACACCTTC	CASSMDMNYGYTF
.	.	TRBV18	TRBJ2-2	TGTGCCAGTGAACAGGGTGGCACCGGGGAGCTGTTTTTT	CASEQGGTGELFF
.	.	TRBV13	TRBJ1-4	TGTGCCAGCAGATCTACAGGGTTTAATGAAAAACTGTTTTTT	CASRSTGFNEKLFF
.	TRBD1	TRBV5-1	TRBJ2-5	TGCGCCAGCAGCTTGGCCCCGGGACAGTTTCAGTACTTC	CASSLAPGQFQYF
.	.	TRBV18	TRBJ1-6	TGTGCCAGCTCAAGACAGGCCTATAATTCACCCCTCCACTTT	CASSRQAYNSPLHF
.	.	TRBV5-1	TRBJ1-4	TGCGCCAGCAGCTTACAGCCAAATGAAAAACTGTTTTTT	CASSLQPNEKLFF
few	.	TRBV30	TRBJ2-1	TGTGCCTGGACCCGGGACAAAACAAATGAGCAGTTCTTC	CAWTRDKTNEQFF
few	.	TRBV2	TRBJ1-3	TGTGCCAGCAGTTTAGGAAGACATCCCTCTGGAAACACCATATATTTT	CASSLGRHPSGNTIYF
few	.	TRBV6-5	TRBJ1-1	TGTGCCAGCAGGGGAGGGGAAGGTGAAGCTTTCTTT	CASRGGEGEAFF
.	TRBD2	TRBV11-3	TRBJ2-3	TGTGCCAGCAGCTGGGGACTAGCGAGCACAGATACGCAGTATTTT	CASSWGLASTDTQYF
.	TRBD2	TRBV29-1	TRBJ2-7	TGCAGCGTTGAGAGGTCGGGGGGTGGGGACGAGCAGTACTTC	CSVERSGGGDEQYF
.	TRBD1	TRBV7-8	TRBJ1-5	TGTGCCAGCACTGCCTCAACAGGGGGGAATCAGCCCCAGCATTTT	CASTASTGGNQPQHF
.	TRBD1	TRBV7-9	TRBJ2-1	TGTGCCAGCAGCTCTCCCCGACAGGGCGAGCAGTTCTTC	CASSSPRQGEQFF
.	TRBD2	TRBV7-2	TRBJ2-1	TGTGCCAGCAGCTCTACTAGCGTGCAATTCTTC	CASSSTSVQFF
.	.	TRBV27	TRBJ2-3	TGTGCCAGCAGTTTATCGACCGGGTGGCTCGGCACAGATACGCAGTATTTT	CASSLSTGWLGTDTQYF
few	TRBD2	TRBV6-1	TRBJ2-7	TGTGCCAGCAGGCACGGGGGGGGGAGAAGGGACGAGCAGTACTTC	CASRHGGGRRDEQYF
few	TRBD1	TRBV5-4	TRBJ1-2	TGTGCCAGCAGCCAGGACAGGAGAGATGGCTACACCTTC	CASSQDRRDGYTF
once	.	TRBV11-2	TRBJ1-2	TGTGCCAGCAGCTTAGCCGTAAATGCTCTCGCGGGCTATGGCTACACCTTC	CASSLAVNALAGYGYTF
.	TRBD1	TRBV19	TRBJ2-3	TGTGCCAGTAGTATAGTGGTACAGGGGGTCACCGGAGATACGCAGTATTTT	CASSIVVQGVTGDTQYF
.	TRBD1	TRBV9	TRBJ1-2	TGTGCCAGCAGCGGCGGGACAGTTAACTATGGCTACACCTTC	CASSGGTVNYGYTF
.	.	TRBV12-2	TRBJ2-7	TGTGCAAGTCGCCCTTTGACTGGACTATCCTACGAGCAGTACTTC	CASRPLTGLSYEQYF
.	TRBD1	TRBV7-9	TRBJ1-1	TGTGCCAGCAGCACCCGGACAGGGATCATGAACACTGAAGCTTTCTTT	CASSTRTGIMNTEAFF
.	TRBD1	TRBV9	TRBJ2-7	TGTGCCAGCAGCGTAAGTGGACAGGGGCATTCCTACGAGCAGTACTTC	CASSVSGQGHSYEQYF
.	TRBD1	TRBV19	TRBJ2-5	TGTGCCAGTAGTATCGACAGGGGAGAGACCCAGTACTTC	CASSIDRGETQYF
.	.	TRBV9	TRBJ2-5	TGTGCCAGCAGCGATCGTCGTTTCGGACTTAGGCCAGAGACCCAGTACTTC	CASSDRRFGLRPETQYF
.	TRBD2	TRBV28	TRBJ2-1	TGTGCCAGCAGGGCGGGAGGGCCGAGTGATGAGCAGTTCTTC	CASRAGGPSDEQFF
.	.	TRBV11-1	TRBJ2-1	TGTGCCAGCAGCGCGGATGGACACCTCAATGAGCAGTTCTTC	CASSADGHLNEQFF
.	.	TRBV7-2	TRBJ1-1	TGTGCCAGCAGCCGACCGTCGGGTGTAGGGAACACTGAAGCTTTCTTT	CASSRPSGVGNTEAFF
.	TRBD1	TRBV19	TRBJ1-1	TGTGCCAGTAGATCCCGGACAGGGGTAGGGATATACACTGAAGCTTTCTTT	CASRSRTGVGIYTEAFF
.	TRBD1	TRBV25-1	TRBJ1-1	TGTGCCAGCAGTGGTGGGACAGGGATGGGTACTGAAGCTTTCTTT	CASSGGTGMGTEAFF
.	TRBD2	TRBV7-6	TRBJ2-1	TGTGCCAGCAGCTTACGGGGGGGGACTGTTGAGCAGTTCTTC	CASSLRGGTVEQFF
.	TRBD2	TRBV15	TRBJ2-7	TGTGCCACCAGCAGAGATCACGGCTCCCGGCTAGCGGGGGATTCGAGCTCCTACGAGCAGTACTTC	CATSRDHGSRLAGDSSSYEQYF
.	.	TRBV7-2	TRBJ2-3	TGTGCCAGCAGCCGGGACTTTAGCACAGATACGCAGTATTTT	CASSRDFSTDTQYF
.	TRBD1	TRBV2	TRBJ1-2	TGTGCCAGCAGTCTATTGCGGGAAGCAGGGGGGCTCTATGGCTACACCTTC	CASSLLREAGGLYGYTF
few	.	TRBV28	TRBJ1-3	TGTGCCAGCAGTTTACAGGCAAACACCATATATTTT	CASSLQANTIYF
.	TRBD1	TRBV6-6	TRBJ2-3	TGTGCCATCCAGGACAGGAGCACAGATACGCAGTATTTT	CAIQDRSTDTQYF
.	TRBD2	TRBV30	TRBJ2-3	TGTGCCTGGACCCGCCCGTGGACTAGCGGGAGGGCCAGAACAGATACGCAGTATTTT	CAWTRPWTSGRARTDTQYF
.	.	TRBV2	TRBJ1-1	TGTGCCAGCAGTGACCGACAGGTTGTCACTGAAGCTTTCTTT	CASSDRQVVTEAFF
.	TRBD1	TRBV11-2	TRBJ2-1	TGTGCCAGCAGCTCGGAAGGGACAGGGAACAATGAGCAGTTCTTC	CASSSEGTGNNEQFF